This T cell receptor beta chain is drawn from a study of blood T cells in healthy people across ages (dated by TCRdb to between 2014 and 2017). As for the study more broadly: In model experiments, roughly one uniquely barcoded TCR beta cDNA molecule per two T cells was captured by template switching. Age-related changes in TCR beta repertoire diversity were measured in the study by deep sequencing normalized with unique cDNA molecular identifiers. Four age groups were formed from the donors: young (average roughly 16 years), middle-aged (around 40), aged (62) and long-lived (about 80). Donors of different ages were randomly distributed across sequencing lanes to avoid experimental bias. Two additional independent replicas of 1 million unique cDNA reads from the same blood draw were analyzed for two donors (one aged 18 to 30 and one aged 80 or older). Results and caveats for the whole study, not just this receptor: Bulk unsorted PBMC profiling prevented conclusive comparison of naive and antigen-experienced compartments. There was a strong correlation between observed TCR beta diversity and the percentage of naive T cells measured by flow cytometry. Observed TCR beta diversity per million T cells fell roughly linearly with age, and a significant reduction was already apparent by age roughly 40. Compared with the aged group, the long-lived group had more naive CD4+ T cells, fewer expanded clones and increased TCR diversity, suggesting age selection. Because donor CMV infection status was unknown, age-related changes in expanded clonotypes were potentially confounded. Estimates of total diversity based on one million sequenced T cells were regarded as lower bounds and as underestimates.

Donors were 39 systemically healthy Caucasian individuals from Russia aged 6 to 90 years. Approximately 11 milliliters of peripheral blood were drawn from each donor into EDTA-treated Vacutainer tubes. Ficoll-Paque density-gradient centrifugation was used to isolate PBMCs, with at least 6 million per sample. Trizol reagent was used to extract total RNA from PBMCs, with at least 6 micrograms per sample. For every donor, flow cytometry on a PBMC aliquot measured the percentage of naive CD45RAhigh/CD27high T cells. Cut back by 2 bases and 4 bases, the V and J ends lie 14 bases apart. The CDR3 has 15 amino acids, counting the end cysteine and phenylalanine. The kept DNA is CDR3 alone, 45 bases in frame from the first base. Per the germline V gene (reference sequence), MNHEY is the CDR1 and SMNVEV is the CDR2. Receptors were amplified or captured by 5' RACE. Reads for this sample came from an Illumina HiSeq 2500. A second roughly 6 to 11 cycle PCR used a sample-barcoded 5' primer and a J-beta primer mix. A unique molecular identifier was introduced onto each TCR beta cDNA molecule by a template-switch 5' adaptor carrying 12 random nucleotides. Each sample yielded at least 3 million CDR3-containing paired-end reads. First-strand cDNA synthesis was performed from all RNA using the Mint cDNA synthesis kit, with priming by a TRBC-specific oligonucleotide. After uracil-DNA glycosylase treatment, a first 18-cycle PCR used universal primers M1SS and BC2_uni_R on all cDNA. In the paper's pipeline: For normalization, 1 million high-quality reads, each with a distinct molecular identifier, were randomly selected from each sample. Reads with shared molecular identifiers were discarded instead of being binned into consensus sequences. CDR3 identification, clonotype clustering and error correction used MiTCR with a Q25 quality threshold and the strictest error-elimination algorithm. A nonparametric unseen species model with Euler transformation was used to estimate lower-bound total TCR beta diversity. TCRdb reran the public reads through fastp at Q25 and MiXCR, keeping productive beta chains. Each CDR3 protein appears once, grouped with its most common genes and DNA. TCRdb's processing, not the authors' own work, is the source of the V and J calls. The sample records about 1.5 million distinct CDR3 sequences, under 55% of which are singletons. Around 4% of the sample lies in the top ten.

This clonotype has just one count. The clone's antigen remains unknown. No base qualities exist here, and no much larger clone lies one base off it. The receptor was derived from a woman aged 18-29 years in good health. The chain uses TRBV27 and TRBJ1-2; matching of 5 bases hints at TRBD1 as the D gene. Input material: blood. The CDR3 region reads CASSLSTRGAYGYTF. The DNA reads TGTGCCAGCAGTTTAAGTACTAGGGGCGCCTATGGCTACACCTTC.